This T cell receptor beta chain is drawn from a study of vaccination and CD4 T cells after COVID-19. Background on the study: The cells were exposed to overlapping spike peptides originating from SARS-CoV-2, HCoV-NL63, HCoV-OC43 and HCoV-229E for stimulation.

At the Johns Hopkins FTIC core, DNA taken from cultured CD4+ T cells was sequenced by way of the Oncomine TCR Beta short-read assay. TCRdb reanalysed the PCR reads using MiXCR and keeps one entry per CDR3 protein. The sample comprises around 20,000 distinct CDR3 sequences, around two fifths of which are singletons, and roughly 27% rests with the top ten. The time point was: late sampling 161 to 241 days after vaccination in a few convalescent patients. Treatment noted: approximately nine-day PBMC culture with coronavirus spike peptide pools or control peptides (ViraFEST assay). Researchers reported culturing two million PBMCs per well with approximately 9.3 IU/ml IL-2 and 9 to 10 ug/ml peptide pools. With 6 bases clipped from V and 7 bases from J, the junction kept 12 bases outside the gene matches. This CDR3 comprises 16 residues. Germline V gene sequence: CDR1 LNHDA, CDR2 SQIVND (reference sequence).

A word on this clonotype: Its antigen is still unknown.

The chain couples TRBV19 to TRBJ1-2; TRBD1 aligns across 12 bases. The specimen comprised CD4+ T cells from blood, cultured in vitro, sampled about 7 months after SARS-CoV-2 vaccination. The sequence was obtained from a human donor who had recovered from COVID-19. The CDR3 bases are TGTGCCAGTAGCCCAAGCACGGGACAGGGGGCAGGTGGCTACACCTTC. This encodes CASSPSTGQGAGGYTF.